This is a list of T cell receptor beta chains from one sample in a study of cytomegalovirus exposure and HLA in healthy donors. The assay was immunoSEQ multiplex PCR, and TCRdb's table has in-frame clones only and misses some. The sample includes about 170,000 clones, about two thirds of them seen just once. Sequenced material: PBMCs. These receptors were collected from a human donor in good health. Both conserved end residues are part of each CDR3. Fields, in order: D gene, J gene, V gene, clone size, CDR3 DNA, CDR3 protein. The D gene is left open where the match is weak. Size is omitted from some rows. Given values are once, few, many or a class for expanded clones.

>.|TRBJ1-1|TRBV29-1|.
TGCAGCGTTGAAAGGGGGGGAGTGAACACTGAAGCTTTCTTT
CSVERGGVNTEAFF
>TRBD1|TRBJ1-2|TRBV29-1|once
TGCAGCGCAAGGACAGGGGGGGATGGCTACACCTTC
CSARTGGDGYTF
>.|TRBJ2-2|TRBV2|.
TGTGCCAGCAGTGGCGGGATAAGGAACACCGGGGAGCTGTTTTTT
CASSGGIRNTGELFF
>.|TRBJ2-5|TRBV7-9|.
TGTGCCAGCAGCTTAACCGCAGGAGGGCTTCCCGGTTTAGAGACCCAGTACTTC
CASSLTAGGLPGLETQYF
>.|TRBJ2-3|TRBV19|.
TGTGCCAGTAGTATGCTAGGCGGGTTAGGGATCACAGATACGCAGTATTTT
CASSMLGGLGITDTQYF
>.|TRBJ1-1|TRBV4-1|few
TGCGCCAGCAGCCAAGAACCCGGGTTCGGTGAAGCTTTCTTT
CASSQEPGFGEAFF
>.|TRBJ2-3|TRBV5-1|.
TGCGCCAGCAGCTTGGGCATCGGGTCCTTCACAGATACGCAGTATTTT
CASSLGIGSFTDTQYF
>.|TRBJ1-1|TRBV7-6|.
TGTGCCAGCAGCTTCGGGGAGAGCACTGAAGCTTTCTTT
CASSFGESTEAFF
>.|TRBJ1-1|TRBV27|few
TGTGCCAGCAGTCTCCGCGGGACTGAAGCTTTCTTT
CASSLRGTEAFF
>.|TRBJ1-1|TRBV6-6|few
TGTGCCAGCAGTTTCCGGGCTGAAGCTTTCTTT
CASSFRAEAFF
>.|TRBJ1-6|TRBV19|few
TGTGCCAGTAGTGGCAGACAGTCAAATTCACCCCTCCACTTT
CASSGRQSNSPLHF
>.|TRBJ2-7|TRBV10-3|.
TGTGCCATCAGTGAGTCGGCAGGCCCCTACGAGCAGTACTTC
CAISESAGPYEQYF
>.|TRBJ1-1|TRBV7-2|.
TGTGCCATCCGATTACACCTGAACACTGAAGCTTTCTTT
CAIRLHLNTEAFF
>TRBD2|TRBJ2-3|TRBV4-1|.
TGCGCCAGCAGCCAAGATCTTGCGGGGGTAAACACAGATACGCAGTATTTT
CASSQDLAGVNTDTQYF